The rows below give T cell receptor beta chains drawn from one sample of a study of OX40 agonist ivuxolimab in advanced cancers. Libraries were prepared by immunoSEQ multiplex PCR; TCRdb keeps only in-frame clonotypes and omits some of them. The sample holds tens of thousands of clones, approximately 92% seen once. Sequenced material: CD4+ or CD8+ T cells sorted from blood, taken in a trial of the OX40 agonist ivuxolimab. The receptors stem from an adult with an advanced solid tumor such as melanoma, head and neck, liver or kidney cancer. Each CDR3 is given with its conserved first and last residue. Each record gives: V gene, CDR3 protein.

V: TRBV10-2
CDR3: CASTPAGVGNEQFF

V: TRBV7-9
CDR3: CASSLEVRLSYGYTF

V: TRBV5-8
CDR3: CASSSNYRVSEQFF

V: TRBV2
CDR3: CASSEWGGETQYF

V: TRBV9
CDR3: CASSPPGSNEQYF

V: TRBV9
CDR3: CASSEGSGRAETQYF

V: TRBV2
CDR3: CASDQLAGGSYNEQFF

V: TRBV9
CDR3: CASSVASGTGEQYF

V: TRBV2
CDR3: CASSAPGAPGNTIYF

V: TRBV15
CDR3: CATSRDQLHTMGVGYTF

V: TRBV13
CDR3: CASSSGTSGSTPYEQYF

V: TRBV28
CDR3: CASRSDREQGNQPQHF

V: TRBV6-5
CDR3: CASSRTSGEGNEQFF

V: TRBV5-1
CDR3: CASYGQGVDEQYF

V: TRBV6-6
CDR3: CASSLSGGTEAFF

V: TRBV6-6
CDR3: CASSYVGQGATDTQYF

V: TRBV2
CDR3: CASSAWGGHSPLHF

V: TRBV15
CDR3: CATSLDRVKVGEQYF

V: TRBV28
CDR3: CASSLGPYSYEQYF

V: TRBV5-6
CDR3: CASSLLVQSGANVLTF

V: TRBV6-5
CDR3: CASSYLDTQYF

V: TRBV7-9
CDR3: CASSPSVRLGKDTQYF

V: TRBV9
CDR3: CASSEGTRINEQFF

V: TRBV10-2
CDR3: CASSDLALNEQFF

V: TRBV2
CDR3: CASSEAGVYNSPLHF

V: TRBV27
CDR3: CASSRAPDFTDTQYF

V: TRBV9
CDR3: CASSVAKGRGEQFF

V: TRBV5-4
CDR3: CASGESQFF

V: TRBV9
CDR3: CASQEGGIGEQFF

V: TRBV7-2
CDR3: CASSTGGGRGYEQFF

V: TRBV27
CDR3: CASSSGPGVDSPLHF

V: TRBV29-1
CDR3: CSVKGGTGELFF

V: TRBV5-4
CDR3: CASSLLPSEAFF

V: TRBV9
CDR3: CASSVSGGERTDTQYF

V: TRBV28
CDR3: CASSLSHMGGLGNQPQHF

V: TRBV7-6
CDR3: CASSLDNYEQYF

V: TRBV10-3
CDR3: CAISDLTSGRAGEQFF

V: TRBV19
CDR3: CASSLSGVRDSETQYF

V: TRBV12-5
CDR3: CASGFSGRVSGRDNEQFF

V: TRBV2
CDR3: CASGIGQGLNQPQHF

V: TRBV4-1
CDR3: CASSQPLGAYEQYF

V: TRBV9
CDR3: CASSAGLGGNEQFF

V: TRBV4-3
CDR3: CASSQDRWRMNTEAFF

V: TRBV6-5
CDR3: CASSAGLDPYNEQFF

V: TRBV14
CDR3: CASSQDPPGGAWTEAFF

V: TRBV9
CDR3: CASSVARNTEAFF

V: TRBV5-4
CDR3: CASSLGGSGTLSQEQFF

V: TRBV9
CDR3: CASSVQDAEETQYF

V: TRBV2
CDR3: CASMADNPYEQYF

V: TRBV28
CDR3: CASSKTYNSGSSGNTIYF

V: TRBV5-1
CDR3: CASSWVDRATDEQYF